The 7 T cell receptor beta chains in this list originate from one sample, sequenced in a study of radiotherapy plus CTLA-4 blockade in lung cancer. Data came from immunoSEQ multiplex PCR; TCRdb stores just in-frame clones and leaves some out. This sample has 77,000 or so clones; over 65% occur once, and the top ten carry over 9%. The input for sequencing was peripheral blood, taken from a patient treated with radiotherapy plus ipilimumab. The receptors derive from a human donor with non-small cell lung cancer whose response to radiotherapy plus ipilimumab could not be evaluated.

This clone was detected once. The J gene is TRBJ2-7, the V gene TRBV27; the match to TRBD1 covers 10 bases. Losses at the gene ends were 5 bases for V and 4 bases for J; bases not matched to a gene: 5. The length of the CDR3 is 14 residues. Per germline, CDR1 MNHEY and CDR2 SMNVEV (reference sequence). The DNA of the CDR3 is TGTGCCAGCAGTGGGGGACAGGGGACGTACGAGCAGTACTTC. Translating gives CASSGGQGTYEQYF.

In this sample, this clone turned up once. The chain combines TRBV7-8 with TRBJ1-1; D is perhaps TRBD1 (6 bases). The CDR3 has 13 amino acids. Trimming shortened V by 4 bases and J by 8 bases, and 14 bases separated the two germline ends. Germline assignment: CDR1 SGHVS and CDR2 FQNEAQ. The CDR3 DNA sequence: TGTGCCAGCAGCTACGACGACAGGACAGAAGCTTTCTTT. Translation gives CASSYDDRTEAFF.

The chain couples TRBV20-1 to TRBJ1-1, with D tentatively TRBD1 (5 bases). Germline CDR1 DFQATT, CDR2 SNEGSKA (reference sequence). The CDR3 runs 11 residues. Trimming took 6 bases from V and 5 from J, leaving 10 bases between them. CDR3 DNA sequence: TGCAGTGCCACTCGGGGGACTGAAGCTTTCTTT. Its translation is CSATRGTEAFF.

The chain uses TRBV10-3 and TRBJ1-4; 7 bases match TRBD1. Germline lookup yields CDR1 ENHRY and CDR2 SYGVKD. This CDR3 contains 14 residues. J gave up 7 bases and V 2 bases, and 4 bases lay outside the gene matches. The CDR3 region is CAISEEGAVEKLFF. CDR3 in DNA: TGTGCCATCAGTGAGGAGGGGGCGGTTGAAAAACTGTTTTTT.

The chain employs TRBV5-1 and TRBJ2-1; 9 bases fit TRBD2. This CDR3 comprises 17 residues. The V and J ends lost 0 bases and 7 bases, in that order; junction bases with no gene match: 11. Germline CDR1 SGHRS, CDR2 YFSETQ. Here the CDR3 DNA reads TGCGCCAGCAGCTTGGGGGTAGCGGGGGTCCTAGGGAATGAGCAGTTCTTC. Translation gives CASSLGVAGVLGNEQFF.

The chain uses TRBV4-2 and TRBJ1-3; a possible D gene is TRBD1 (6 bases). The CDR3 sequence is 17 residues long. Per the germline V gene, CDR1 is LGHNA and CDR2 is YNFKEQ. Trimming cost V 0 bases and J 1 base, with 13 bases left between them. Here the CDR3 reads CASSQDPTGRSGNTIYF. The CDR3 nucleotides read TGTGCCAGCAGCCAAGACCCTACAGGGAGATCTGGAAACACCATATATTTT.

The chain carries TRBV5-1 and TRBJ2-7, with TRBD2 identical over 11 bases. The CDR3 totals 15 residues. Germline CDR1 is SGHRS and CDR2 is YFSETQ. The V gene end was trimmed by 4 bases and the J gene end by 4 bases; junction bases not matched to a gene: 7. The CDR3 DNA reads TGCGCCAGCAGCCTCGCACTAGCGGGAGAGTACGAGCAGTACTTC. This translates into CASSLALAGEYEQYF.